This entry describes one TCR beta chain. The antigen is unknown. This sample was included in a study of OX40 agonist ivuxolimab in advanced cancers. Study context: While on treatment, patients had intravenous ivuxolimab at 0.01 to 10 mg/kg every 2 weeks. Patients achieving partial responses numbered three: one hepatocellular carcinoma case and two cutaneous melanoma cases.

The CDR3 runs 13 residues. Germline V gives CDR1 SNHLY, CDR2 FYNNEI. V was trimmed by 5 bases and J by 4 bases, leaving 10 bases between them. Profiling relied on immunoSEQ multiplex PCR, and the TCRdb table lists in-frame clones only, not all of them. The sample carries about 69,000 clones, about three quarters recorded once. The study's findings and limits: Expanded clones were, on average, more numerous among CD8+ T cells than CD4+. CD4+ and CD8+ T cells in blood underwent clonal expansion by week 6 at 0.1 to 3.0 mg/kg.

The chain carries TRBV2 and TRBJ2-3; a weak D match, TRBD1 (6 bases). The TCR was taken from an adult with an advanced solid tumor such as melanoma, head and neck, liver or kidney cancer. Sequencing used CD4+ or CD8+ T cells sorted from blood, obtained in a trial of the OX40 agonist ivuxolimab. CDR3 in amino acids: CASSNTGPDTQYF. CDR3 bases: TGTGCCAGCAGTAACACAGGGCCAGATACGCAGTATTTT.